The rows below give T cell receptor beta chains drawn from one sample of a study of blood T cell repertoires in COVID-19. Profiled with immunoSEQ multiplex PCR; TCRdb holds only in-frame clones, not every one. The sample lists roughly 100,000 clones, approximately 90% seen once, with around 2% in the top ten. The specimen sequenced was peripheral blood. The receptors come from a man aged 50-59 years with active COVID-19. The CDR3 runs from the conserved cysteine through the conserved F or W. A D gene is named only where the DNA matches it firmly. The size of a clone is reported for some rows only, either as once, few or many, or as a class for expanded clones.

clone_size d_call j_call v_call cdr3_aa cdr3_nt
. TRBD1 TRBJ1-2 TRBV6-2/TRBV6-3 CASSPRDRASNYGYTF TGTGCCAGCAGTCCCCGGGACAGGGCCTCTAACTATGGCTACACCTTC
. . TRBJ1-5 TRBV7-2 CASSLFTEGGPQHF TGTGCCAGCAGCTTATTTACAGAGGGTGGGCCCCAGCATTTT
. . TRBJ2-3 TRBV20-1 CSAPISDTQYF TGCAGTGCTCCTATCTCAGATACGCAGTATTTT
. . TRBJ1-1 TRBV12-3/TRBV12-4 CASSRGSEAFF TGTGCCAGCAGTCGGGGATCTGAAGCTTTCTTT
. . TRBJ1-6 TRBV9 CASSVGRGTYNSPLHF TGTGCCAGCAGCGTAGGCAGGGGCACCTATAATTCACCCCTCCACTTT
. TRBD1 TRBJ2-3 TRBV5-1 CASSVGTVTDTQYF TGCGCCAGCAGCGTCGGGACAGTCACAGATACGCAGTATTTT
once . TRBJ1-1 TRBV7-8 CASSLEGNTEAFF TGTGCCAGCAGCCTGGAGGGGAACACTGAAGCTTTCTTT
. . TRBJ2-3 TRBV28 CASSFGGASDTQYF TGTGCCAGCAGTTTTGGTGGGGCATCGGATACGCAGTATTTT
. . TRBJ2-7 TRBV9 CASSPGGIEQYF TGTGCCAGCAGCCCGGGCGGGATTGAGCAGTACTTC
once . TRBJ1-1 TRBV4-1 CASSQDSYTEAFF TGCGCCAGCAGCCAAGACAGTTACACTGAAGCTTTCTTT
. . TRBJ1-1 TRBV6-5 CASTTRGAPEAFF TGTGCCAGCACGACGCGGGGGGCCCCTGAAGCTTTCTTT
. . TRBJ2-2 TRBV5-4 CASSSDSWARELFF TGTGCCAGCAGCTCCGACAGTTGGGCTCGGGAGCTGTTTTTT
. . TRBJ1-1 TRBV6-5 CATHRGGTMNTEAFF TGTGCCACTCACCGGGGGGGAACTATGAACACTGAAGCTTTCTTT
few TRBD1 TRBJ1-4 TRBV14 CASSQRRQGGEKLFF TGTGCCAGCAGCCAACGACGACAGGGTGGGGAAAAACTGTTTTTT
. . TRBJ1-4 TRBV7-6 CASSTPRIVNEKLFF TGTGCCAGCAGCACCCCTAGGATCGTGAATGAAAAACTGTTTTTT
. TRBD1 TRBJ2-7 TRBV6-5 CASRQRQGPYEQYF TGTGCCAGCAGACAACGACAGGGGCCCTACGAGCAGTACTTC
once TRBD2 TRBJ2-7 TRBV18 CASSPTSGGNEQYF TGTGCCAGCTCACCGACTAGCGGGGGGAACGAGCAGTACTTC
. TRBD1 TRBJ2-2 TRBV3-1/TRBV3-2 CASSQDTGGTGGELFF TGTGCCAGCAGCCAAGATACAGGGGGGACCGGCGGGGAGCTGTTTTTT
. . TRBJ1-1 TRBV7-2 CASSPRDIRPEAFF TGTGCCAGCAGCCCTAGGGACATCCGACCTGAAGCTTTCTTT
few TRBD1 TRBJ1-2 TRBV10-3 CAISGLGDSDHGYTF TGTGCCATCAGTGGCCTGGGGGACAGTGACCATGGCTACACCTTC
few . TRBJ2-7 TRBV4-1 CASSQEYGWSGEQYF TGCGCCAGCAGCCAAGAATACGGGTGGAGCGGCGAGCAGTACTTC
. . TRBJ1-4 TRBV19 CASRGRANEKLFF TGTGCCAGTAGAGGGAGGGCTAATGAAAAACTGTTTTTT
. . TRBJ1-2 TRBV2 CASSEVTRDSGYTF TGTGCCAGCAGTGAAGTTACTAGGGATAGTGGCTACACCTTC
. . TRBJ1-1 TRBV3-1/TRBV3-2 CASSQDWGGSTEAFF TGTGCCAGCAGCCAAGATTGGGGGGGCTCCACTGAAGCTTTCTTT
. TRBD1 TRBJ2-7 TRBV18 CASSPSGQGAHEQYF TGTGCCAGCTCACCATCGGGACAGGGGGCCCACGAGCAGTACTTC
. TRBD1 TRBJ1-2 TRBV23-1 CASSQGGQDYGYTF TGCGCCAGCAGTCAGGGGGGACAGGATTATGGCTACACCTTC
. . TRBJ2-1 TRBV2 CASSGGGWGYNEQFF TGTGCCAGCAGTGGCGGAGGGTGGGGTTACAATGAGCAGTTCTTC
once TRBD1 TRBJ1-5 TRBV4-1 CASSLGTGGQPQHF TGCGCCAGCAGCCTCGGGACAGGTGGGCAGCCCCAGCATTTT
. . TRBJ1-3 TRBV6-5 CATRLSRDSGNTIYF TGTGCCACCCGCCTGTCGAGGGACTCTGGAAACACCATATATTTT
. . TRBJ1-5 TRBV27 CASSPEGGHQPQHF TGTGCCAGCAGCCCGGAGGGAGGGCATCAGCCCCAGCATTTT
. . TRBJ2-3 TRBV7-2 CASSLYVETDTQYF TGTGCCAGCAGCTTATACGTGGAGACAGATACGCAGTATTTT
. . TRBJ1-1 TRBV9 CASQAGLVVTEAFF TGTGCCAGCCAGGCGGGGCTGGTAGTGACTGAAGCTTTCTTT
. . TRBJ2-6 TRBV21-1 CASSKKESSGANVLTF TGTGCCAGCAGCAAAAAGGAGAGCTCTGGGGCCAACGTCCTGACTTTC
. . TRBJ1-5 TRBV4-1 CASSQDLAVRSAQHF TGCGCCAGCAGCCAAGATCTGGCCGTACGATCAGCCCAGCATTTT
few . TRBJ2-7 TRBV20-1 CSARSGHEQYF TGCAGTGCTAGGTCAGGCCACGAGCAGTACTTC
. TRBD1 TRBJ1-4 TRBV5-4 CASRRDRGTEKLFF TGTGCCAGCAGACGGGACAGGGGGACCGAAAAACTGTTTTTT
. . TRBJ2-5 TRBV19 CASSINEIGTQYF TGTGCCAGTAGTATCAATGAAATCGGGACCCAGTACTTC
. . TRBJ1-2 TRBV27 CASRPGHSNYGYTF TGTGCCAGCAGGCCCGGACACTCTAACTATGGCTACACCTTC
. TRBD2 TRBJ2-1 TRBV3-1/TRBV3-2 CASSQEGRGGGEQFF TGTGCCAGCAGCCAAGAGGGACGGGGGGGCGGTGAGCAGTTCTTC
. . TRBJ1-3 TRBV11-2 CASSSQGHSGGNTIYF TGTGCCAGCAGCTCCCAGGGTCACTCTGGTGGAAACACCATATATTTT
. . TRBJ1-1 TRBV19 CASTPRGMLGAFF TGTGCCAGTACCCCACGGGGGATGCTTGGGGCTTTCTTT
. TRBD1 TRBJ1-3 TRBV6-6 CASRADRAGNTIYF TGTGCCAGCAGGGCGGACAGGGCTGGAAACACCATATATTTT
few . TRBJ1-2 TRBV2 CASSSPGRGPFYTF TGTGCCAGCAGTTCCCCGGGCAGGGGCCCTTTCTACACCTTC